This T cell receptor (beta chain) is drawn from a study of human T cells and chemical hapten exposure. TCRdb re-called the RACE reads with MiXCR, one entry per CDR3 protein. The sample lists tens of thousands of distinct CDR3 sequences; about 7.4% were seen once. The time point was: pre-sensitization, week 0. Stated treatment: therapeutic diphenylcyclopropenone sensitization with weekly scalp DPC. This clonotype was found many times. There are 11 residues in the CDR3. Trimming took 4 bases from V and 10 from J, leaving 5 bases between them. The sequence derives from a woman between 45 and 65 years old with alopecia areata. Some clones in this sample may be carry-over from other donors' samples. The sequenced sample was whole blood, obtained in connection with sensitization to the hapten diphenylcyclopropenone (DPC). The chain carries TRBV23-1 and TRBJ1-6; D not certain. Being an ORF, TRBV23-1 has a function that is uncertain. CDR3 sequence (DNA): TGCGCCAGCAGTCTCCGCTCACCCCTCCACTTT. This sequence encodes CASSLRSPLHF.